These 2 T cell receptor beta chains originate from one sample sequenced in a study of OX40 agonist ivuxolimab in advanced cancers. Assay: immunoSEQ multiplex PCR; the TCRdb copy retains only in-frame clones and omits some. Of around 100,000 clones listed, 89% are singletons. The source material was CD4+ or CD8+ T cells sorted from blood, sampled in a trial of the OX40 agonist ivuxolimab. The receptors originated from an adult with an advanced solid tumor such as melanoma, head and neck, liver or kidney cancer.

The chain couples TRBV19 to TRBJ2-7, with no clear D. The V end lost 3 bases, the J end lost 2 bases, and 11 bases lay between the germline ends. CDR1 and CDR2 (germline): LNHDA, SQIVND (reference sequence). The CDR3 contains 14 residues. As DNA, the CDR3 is TGTGCCAGTAGTATTGGTGGGCTCACCTACGAGCAGTACTTC. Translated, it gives CASSIGGLTYEQYF.

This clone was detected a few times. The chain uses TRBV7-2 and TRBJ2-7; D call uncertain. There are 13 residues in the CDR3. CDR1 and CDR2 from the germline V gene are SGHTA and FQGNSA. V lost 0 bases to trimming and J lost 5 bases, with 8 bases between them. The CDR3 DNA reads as TGTGCCAGCAGCTTAGCTTCACACGACGAGCAGTACTTC. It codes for CASSLASHDEQYF.